This T cell receptor beta chain was captured by sequencing in a study of spatial heterogeneity in lung cancer. Study-level background: The library had UMIs, and each TCR and UMI pair averaged more than ten raw reads.

A unique molecular identifier was carried by every single TCR cDNA molecule. TCRdb itself ran the 5' RACE reads through MiXCR, one entry per CDR3 protein. The sample consists of 2,600 or so distinct CDR3 sequences, around 2.1% of them appearing once. This clonotype is labeled medium-sized. The time point denotes: sample taken at primary tumor resection. Patients with untreated early-stage non-small cell lung cancer, numbering 72, were the donors. No cells were sorted before sequencing. The whole RNA sequenced was extracted from tumor, nontumor lung or frozen PBMC. The CDR3 loop spans 15 amino acids. V shed 2 bases and J shed 0 bases, with 10 bases lying between them. The V gene's germline CDR1 is GTSNPN and CDR2 SVGIG (reference sequence).

The chain combines TRBV30 with TRBJ2-2; weak D call: TRBD2 (6 bases). The source material was normal lung tissue next to the tumor, sampled at surgery. The source is a male donor with early-stage non-small cell lung cancer. The CDR3 DNA reads as TGTGCCTGGAGTTTGGGCGGGGCGAACACCGGGGAGCTGTTTTTT. It is translated as CAWSLGGANTGELFF.